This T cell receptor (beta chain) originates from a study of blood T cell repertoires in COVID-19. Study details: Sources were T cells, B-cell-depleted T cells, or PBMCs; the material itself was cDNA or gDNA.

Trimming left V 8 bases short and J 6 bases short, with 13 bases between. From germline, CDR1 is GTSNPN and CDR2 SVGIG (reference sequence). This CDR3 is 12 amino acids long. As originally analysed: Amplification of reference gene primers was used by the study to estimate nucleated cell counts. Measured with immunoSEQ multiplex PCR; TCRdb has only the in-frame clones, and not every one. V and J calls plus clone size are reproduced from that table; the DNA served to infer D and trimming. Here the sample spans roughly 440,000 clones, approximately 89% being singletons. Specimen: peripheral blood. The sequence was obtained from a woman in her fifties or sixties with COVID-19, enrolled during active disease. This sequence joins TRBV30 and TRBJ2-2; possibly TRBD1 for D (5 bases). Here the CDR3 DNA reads TGTGCCCTTACATTAGGGGCCGGGGAGCTGTTTTTT. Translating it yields CALTLGAGELFF.